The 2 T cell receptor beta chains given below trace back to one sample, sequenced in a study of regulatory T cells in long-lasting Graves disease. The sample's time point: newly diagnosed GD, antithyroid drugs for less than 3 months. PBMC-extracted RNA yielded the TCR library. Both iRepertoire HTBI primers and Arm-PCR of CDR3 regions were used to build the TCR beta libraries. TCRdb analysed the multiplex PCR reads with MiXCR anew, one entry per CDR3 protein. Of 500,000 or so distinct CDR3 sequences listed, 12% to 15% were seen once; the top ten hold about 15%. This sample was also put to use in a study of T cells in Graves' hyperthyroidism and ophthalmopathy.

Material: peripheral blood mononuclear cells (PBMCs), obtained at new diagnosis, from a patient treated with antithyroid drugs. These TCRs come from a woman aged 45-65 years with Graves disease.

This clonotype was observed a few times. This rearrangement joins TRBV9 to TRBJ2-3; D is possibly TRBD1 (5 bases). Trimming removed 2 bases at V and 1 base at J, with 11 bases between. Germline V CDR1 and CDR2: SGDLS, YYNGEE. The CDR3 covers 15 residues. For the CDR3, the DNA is TGTGCCAGCAGCGTTCAGGGCTCCGGCACAGATACGCAGTATTTT. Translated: CASSVQGSGTDTQYF. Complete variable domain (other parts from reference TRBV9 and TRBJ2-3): DSGVTQTPKHLITATGQRVTLRCSPRSGDLSVYWYQQSLDQGLQFLIQYYNGEERAKGNILERFSAQQFPDLHSELNLSSLELGDSALYFCASSVQGSGTDTQYFGPGTRLTVL.

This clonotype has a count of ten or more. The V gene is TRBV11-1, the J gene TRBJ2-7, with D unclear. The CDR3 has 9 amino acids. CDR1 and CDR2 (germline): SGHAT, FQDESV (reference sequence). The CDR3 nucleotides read TGTGCCAGCAGCCCCCCCCACGGAGTC. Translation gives CASSPPHGV.